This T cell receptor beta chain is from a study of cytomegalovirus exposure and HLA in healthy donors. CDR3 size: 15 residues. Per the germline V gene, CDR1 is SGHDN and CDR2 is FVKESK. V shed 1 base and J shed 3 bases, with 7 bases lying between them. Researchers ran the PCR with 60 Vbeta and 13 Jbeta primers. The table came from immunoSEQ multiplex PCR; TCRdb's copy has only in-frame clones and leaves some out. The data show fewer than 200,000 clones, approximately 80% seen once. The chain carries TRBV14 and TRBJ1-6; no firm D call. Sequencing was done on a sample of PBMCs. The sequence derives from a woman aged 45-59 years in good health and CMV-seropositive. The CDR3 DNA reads TGTGCCAGCAGCCAAGGTCCGGGCTATAATTCACCCCTCCACTTT. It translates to CASSQGPGYNSPLHF.